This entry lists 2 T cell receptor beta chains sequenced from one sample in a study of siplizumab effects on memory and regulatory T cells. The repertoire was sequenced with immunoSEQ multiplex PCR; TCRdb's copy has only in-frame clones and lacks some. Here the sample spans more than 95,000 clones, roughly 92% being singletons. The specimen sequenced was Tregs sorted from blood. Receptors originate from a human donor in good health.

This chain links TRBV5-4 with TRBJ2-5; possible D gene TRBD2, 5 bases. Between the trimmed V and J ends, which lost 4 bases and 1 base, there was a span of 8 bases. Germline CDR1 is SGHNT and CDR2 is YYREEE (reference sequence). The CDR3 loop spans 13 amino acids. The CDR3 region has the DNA TGTGCCAGCAGCAAGGACTCCCAAGAGACCCAGTACTTC. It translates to CASSKDSQETQYF.

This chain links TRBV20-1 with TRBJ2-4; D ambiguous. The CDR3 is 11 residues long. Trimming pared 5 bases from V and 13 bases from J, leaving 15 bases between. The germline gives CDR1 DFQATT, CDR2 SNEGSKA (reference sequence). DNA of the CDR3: TGCAGTGCTCGGGCAGGTGTACCCCAGTACTTC. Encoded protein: CSARAGVPQYF.